This is a list of T cell receptor beta chains from one sample in a study of tumor-infiltrating lymphocytes in primary liver carcinoma. TCRdb called the multiplex PCR reads again in MiXCR, with one record for every CDR3 protein. The repertoire consists of about 120,000 distinct CDR3 sequences, with around 60% occurring once and the leading ten covering around 9%. The sample taken for sequencing was liver tumor tissue from sampling region 1. Receptor source: a woman aged 60-75 years with primary liver carcinoma and hepatitis B virus infection. CDR3s include the opening cysteine and the closing phenylalanine or tryptophan. D genes are given only for firm matches. Rows may omit the clone size; those that give it use once, few, many or a size class.

J gene	V gene	clone size	D gene	CDR3 DNA	CDR3 protein
TRBJ2-2	TRBV29-1	many	TRBD1	TGCAGCGTTGAAGATCCCCAGGGGGCGAGTACCGGGGAGCTGTTTTTT	CSVEDPQGASTGELFF
TRBJ2-1	TRBV10-3	NA	NA	TGTGCCATCAGTGACCAGGGGAATTACTACAATGAGCAGTTCTTC	CAISDQGNYYNEQFF
TRBJ2-3	TRBV29-1	many	NA	TGCAGCGTTCATTCGTTACAGGGAGGGGGCACAGATACGCAGTATTTT	CSVHSLQGGGTDTQYF
TRBJ2-3	TRBV20-1	NA	NA	TGCAGTGCTAGTGCGGACACAGATACGCAGTATTTT	CSASADTDTQYF
TRBJ2-6	TRBV11-3	NA	NA	TGTGCCAGCAGCTTAGATTCCAGGACTGGGGCCAACCTCCTGACTTTC	CASSLDSRTGANLLTF
TRBJ2-7	TRBV6-5	many	TRBD2	TGTGCCACCCTTCGGAGGAGAACTAGCGGGAGTCGGGCTCTCGAGCAGTACTTC	CATLRRRTSGSRALEQYF
TRBJ2-7	TRBV11-2	once	NA	TGTGCCTGCAGCCCCCCAGCGCGGCGGTACGAACAGTACTTC	CACSPPARRYEQYF
TRBJ1-2	TRBV5-1	NA	NA	TGCGCCAGCAGCTTGGCTGGCATGGTGCGTGGCTACACCTTC	CASSLAGMVRGYTF
TRBJ2-3	TRBV11-2	NA	TRBD1	TGTGCCAGCAGCCGGACTGGGCAAGGGACAGGTACGCAGTATTTT	CASSRTGQGTGTQYF
TRBJ2-1	TRBV30	NA	TRBD2	TGTGCCTGGGCCCCCCGACTAGCGGGGAACTCATACAATGAGCAGTTCTTC	CAWAPRLAGNSYNEQFF
TRBJ1-1	TRBV7-3	NA	NA	TGTGCCAGCAGCTTATCCTTGAACACTGGAGCTTTCTTT	CASSLSLNTGAFF
TRBJ2-3	TRBV28	once	TRBD2	TGTGCCAGCAGTTTAAGGGCTAGCGGGATATATACGCAGTATTTT	CASSLRASGIYTQYF
TRBJ2-2	TRBV11-2	many	TRBD2	TGTGCCAGCAGCACCGGGACTAGCGGGACGAAGAACACCGGGGAGCTGTTTTTT	CASSTGTSGTKNTGELFF
TRBJ2-7	TRBV11-2	NA	NA	TGTGCCAGCAGCTTGGGGAGGTACCAGCAGTACTTC	CASSLGRYQQYF
TRBJ2-3	TRBV20-1	NA	TRBD1	TGCAGTGCTAGTCGTGGACAGGGGTTAGCAGATACGCAGTATTTT	CSASRGQGLADTQYF
TRBJ1-5	TRBV4-1	NA	TRBD1	TGCGCCGGCAGCCAAGCGACAGGGGGCGGCAATCTGCCCCAGCATTTT	CAGSQATGGGNLPQHF
TRBJ2-1	TRBV20-1	NA	TRBD2	TGCAGTGCTATGTCTGGCCAGCGGGGTTTCCACAATGGAGAGCAGTTCTTC	CSAMSGQRGFHNGEQFF
TRBJ1-2	TRBV5-5	many	TRBD1	TGTGCCAGCAGCTTAAGACAGGGTCGAGGCTATGGCTACACCTTC	CASSLRQGRGYGYTF
TRBJ2-1	TRBV11-1	NA	TRBD1	TGTGCCAGCAGCGCCGGGACAGTGAGGTCCAATGAGCAGTTCTTC	CASSAGTVRSNEQFF
TRBJ2-1	TRBV29-1	NA	TRBD2	TGCAGCGAGGGGACTAGCCGCTACAATGAGCAGTTCTTC	CSEGTSRYNEQFF
TRBJ2-1	TRBV25-1	NA	TRBD2	TGTGCCACCTCAATAGATAGCGGGAGGGCCGATGAGCAGTTCTTC	CATSIDSGRADEQFF
TRBJ2-5	TRBV28	NA	TRBD1	TGTGCCAGCAGTTGGACAGGGCTGGAGACCCAGTGCTTC	CASSWTGLETQCF
TRBJ2-3	TRBV14	NA	NA	TGTGCCAGCAGCCAACCGTCGGTTAGCCGGGCGGCACGCTTCACAGTTACGCAGTATTTT	CASSQPSVSRAARFTVTQYF
TRBJ1-2	TRBV12-5	NA	NA	TGTGCTAGTGCTTTGGTACGTTCGGGAGGCGACTACACCTTC	CASALVRSGGDYTF
TRBJ2-1	TRBV28	NA	NA	TGTGCCAACAGTTCTACAGGGATGGAGCAGTTCTTC	CANSSTGMEQFF
TRBJ1-1	TRBV13	many	NA	TGTGCCAGCAGCTTAGGCCTGAGGAGGGCTCGAGGGACTGAAGCTTTCTTT	CASSLGLRRARGTEAFF
TRBJ2-5	TRBV7-9	NA	NA	TGTGCCGGCAGCCTAGGACACCAGGGAGAGACCCAGTACTTC	CAGSLGHQGETQYF
TRBJ1-5	TRBV2	few	NA	TGTGCCAGCAGTGAAAGGCAGGGCAACAATCAGCCCCAGCATTTT	CASSERQGNNQPQHF
TRBJ2-7	TRBV28	NA	NA	TGTGCCAGCAGCGCCGCCCGCGTGTATTCGGGCAAGCAGTACTTC	CASSAARVYSGKQYF
TRBJ1-2	TRBV29-1	many	NA	TGCAGCGTTGAAGATCTGGGGGGCTACACCTTC	CSVEDLGGYTF
TRBJ2-2	TRBV5-1	few	NA	TGCGCCAGTAGCCAACGGGACGGCAAGAGCACCGGGGAGCTGTTTTTT	CASSQRDGKSTGELFF
TRBJ2-3	TRBV7-3	NA	TRBD2	TGTGCCAGCAGTCCAAGCGGGAGTGCAGATATGCAGTATTTT	CASSPSGSADMQYF
TRBJ1-5	TRBV6-1	NA	TRBD1	TGTACCAGCAGTATCCGACAGGGCGGCAATCAGCCCCAGCATTTT	CTSSIRQGGNQPQHF
TRBJ1-6	TRBV5-1	NA	TRBD1	TGCGCCGTCAGACCGCCCGGGACAGGGGATTCACCCCTCCACTTT	CAVRPPGTGDSPLHF
TRBJ2-2	TRBV5-1	NA	NA	TGCGCCAGCAGCTTGGCCAGATCGGGGACCGGGGAGCCGTTTTTT	CASSLARSGTGEPFF
TRBJ2-7	TRBV2	NA	NA	TGTGCCAGCAGTGAAGCGGCGGCAAGCTCCTACGAGCAGTACTTC	CASSEAAASSYEQYF
TRBJ1-1	TRBV5-4	NA	TRBD1	TGTGCCAGCAGCAACCAGGACAGGGAAGGTGTGGAAGCTTTCTTT	CASSNQDREGVEAFF
TRBJ2-3	TRBV11-3	NA	NA	TGTGCTAGCAGCCATAACATAATTACGCAGTATTTT	CASSHNIITQYF
TRBJ1-5	TRBV30	NA	TRBD1	TGTGCCCCTATCCCCGGACAGGAGAATTATAGCAATCAGCCCCAGCATTTT	CAPIPGQENYSNQPQHF
TRBJ1-1	TRBV20-1	NA	NA	TGCAGTACTCCTTTAAACGGGAAGGGAACTGAAGCTTTCTTT	CSTPLNGKGTEAFF
TRBJ1-5	TRBV6-2/TRBV6-3	many	TRBD1	TGTGCCAGCAGACCTCCGGGACAGGGCCAGCCCCAGCATTTT	CASRPPGQGQPQHF
TRBJ2-7	TRBV28	NA	TRBD1	TGTGCCAGCCGTTATGGGAACAGGGGAGAGTACGAGCAGTACTTC	CASRYGNRGEYEQYF
TRBJ2-3	TRBV7-9	few	NA	TGTGCCAGCAGCTTAGACGGGGGCGCAGATACGCAGTATTTT	CASSLDGGADTQYF
TRBJ2-6	TRBV28	NA	TRBD1	TGTGCCAGCAGACTTGGACAGGGAAATTTTGGGGTCAACGTCCTGACTTTC	CASRLGQGNFGVNVLTF
TRBJ1-2	TRBV7-9	NA	NA	TGTGCCAGCAGCCCCCCCGTGTCTTTTTATGGCTACACCTTC	CASSPPVSFYGYTF
TRBJ1-1	TRBV5-1	NA	NA	TGCGCCAGCAGCTGGGGCGAGAACACTGAAGCTTTCTTT	CASSWGENTEAFF
TRBJ2-1	TRBV12-3/TRBV12-4	medium-sized	TRBD2	TGTGCCAGCAGACCTGGCGGGAGGTCCTACAATGAGCAGTTCTTC	CASRPGGRSYNEQFF
TRBJ1-1	TRBV12-3/TRBV12-4	many	NA	TGTGCCAGCAGTTATAACGGGTTGGGGGGGGCTTTCTTT	CASSYNGLGGAFF
TRBJ2-1	TRBV11-3	NA	TRBD1	TGTGCCAGTAGTGCAGGGGGCTACAATGAGCAGTTATTC	CASSAGGYNEQLF
TRBJ2-7	TRBV5-1	NA	NA	TGCGCCAGCAGGGGGGCGGATTCCTACGAGCAGTACTTC	CASRGADSYEQYF
TRBJ1-5	TRBV30	NA	TRBD1	TGTGCCTGGAGTACCTGGACAGGGAGTCAGCCCCAGCATTTT	CAWSTWTGSQPQHF
TRBJ1-2	TRBV12-3/TRBV12-4	many	NA	TGTGCCAGCGGAACCCGGGCGGGAGGCTACACCTTC	CASGTRAGGYTF
TRBJ2-1	TRBV5-4	NA	TRBD2	TGTGCCAGCACCGTTGCTAGCGGGAGGGACAATGAGCAGTTCTTC	CASTVASGRDNEQFF